The TCR beta chain under discussion was sequenced for a study of blood T cells in healthy people across ages. This CDR3 is 13 amino acids long. V shed 7 bases and J shed 9 bases, with 16 bases lying between them. Primers used in a second PCR of roughly 7 to 12 cycles were a sample-barcoded 5' primer and a J-beta primer mix. One entry per CDR3 protein results from TCRdb running MiXCR on the 5' RACE reads. The sample contains around 1.5 million distinct CDR3 sequences, roughly 40% of which appear only once. The chain links TRBV12-3 or TRBV12-4 to TRBJ2-1, with a tentative D call TRBD2 (6 bases). The source is a woman under 30 in good health. Sequences were obtained from blood. CDR3: CASTPYLGGEQFF. CDR3 nucleotides: TGTGCCAGCACCCCTTATCTGGGAGGTGAGCAGTTCTTC.